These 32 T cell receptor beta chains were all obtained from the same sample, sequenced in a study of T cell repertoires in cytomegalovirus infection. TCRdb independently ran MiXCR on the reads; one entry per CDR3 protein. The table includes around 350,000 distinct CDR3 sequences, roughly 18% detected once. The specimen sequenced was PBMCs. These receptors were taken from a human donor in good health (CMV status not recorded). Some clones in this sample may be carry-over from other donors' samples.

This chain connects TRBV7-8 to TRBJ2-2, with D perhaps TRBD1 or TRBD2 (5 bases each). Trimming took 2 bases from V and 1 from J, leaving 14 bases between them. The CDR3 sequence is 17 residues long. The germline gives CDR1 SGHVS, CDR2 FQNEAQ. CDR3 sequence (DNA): TGTGCCAGCAGCTTAAGGTCGAGGGGCCTGAACACCGGGGAGCTGTTTTTT. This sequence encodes CASSLRSRGLNTGELFF. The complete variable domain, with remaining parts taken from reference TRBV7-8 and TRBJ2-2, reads GAGVSQSPRYKVAKRGQDVALRCDPISGHVSLFWYQQALGQGPEFLTYFQNEAQLDKSGLPSDRFFAERPEGSVSTLKIQRTQQEDSAVYLCASSLRSRGLNTGELFFGEGSRLTVL.

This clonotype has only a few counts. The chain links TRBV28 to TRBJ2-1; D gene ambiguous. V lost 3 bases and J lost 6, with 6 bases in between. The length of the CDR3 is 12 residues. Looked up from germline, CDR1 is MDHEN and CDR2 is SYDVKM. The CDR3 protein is CASSFGPNEQFF. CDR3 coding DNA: TGTGCCAGCAGTTTTGGACCCAATGAGCAGTTCTTC.

CDR3 sequence: CASPPGDYGYTF. In DNA, the CDR3 is TGCGCCAGCCCCCCCGGGGACTATGGCTACACCTTC. The chain links TRBV23-1 to TRBJ1-2; D is uncertain. TRBV23-1 is assigned to the ORF class and has an uncertain function. The length of the CDR3 is 12 residues. Trimming removed 8 bases from V and 3 bases from J, with 10 bases in between.

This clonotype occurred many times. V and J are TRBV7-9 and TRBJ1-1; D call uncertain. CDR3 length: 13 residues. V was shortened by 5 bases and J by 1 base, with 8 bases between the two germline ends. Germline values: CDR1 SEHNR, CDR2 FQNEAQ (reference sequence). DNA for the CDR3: TGTGCCAGCAGCCCATACAAGAACACTGAAGCTTTCTTT. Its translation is CASSPYKNTEAFF.

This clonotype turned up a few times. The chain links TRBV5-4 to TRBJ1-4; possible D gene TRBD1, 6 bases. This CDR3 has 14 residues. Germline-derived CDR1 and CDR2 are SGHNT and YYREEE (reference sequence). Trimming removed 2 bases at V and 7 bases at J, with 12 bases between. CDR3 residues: CASSLDRSAEKLFF. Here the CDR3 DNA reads TGTGCCAGCAGCTTAGACAGGTCGGCTGAAAAACTGTTTTTT.

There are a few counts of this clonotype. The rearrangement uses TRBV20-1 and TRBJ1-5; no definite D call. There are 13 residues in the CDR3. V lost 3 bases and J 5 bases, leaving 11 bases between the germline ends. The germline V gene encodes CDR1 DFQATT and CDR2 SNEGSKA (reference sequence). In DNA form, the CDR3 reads TGCAGTGCTAGTTTTGGTAACGATCAGCCCCAGCATTTT. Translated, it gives CSASFGNDQPQHF.

This CDR3 reads CASRDRTSLYNEQFF. The CDR3 bases are TGTGCCAGCAGGGATAGGACTAGTCTCTACAATGAGCAGTTCTTC. This chain joins TRBV6-6 and TRBJ2-1; TRBD2 aligns across 7 bases. The V gene end was trimmed by 6 bases and the J gene end by 3 bases; junction bases not matched to a gene: 8. Per the germline V gene, CDR1 is MNHNY and CDR2 is SVGAGI (reference sequence). The CDR3 has 15 amino acids.

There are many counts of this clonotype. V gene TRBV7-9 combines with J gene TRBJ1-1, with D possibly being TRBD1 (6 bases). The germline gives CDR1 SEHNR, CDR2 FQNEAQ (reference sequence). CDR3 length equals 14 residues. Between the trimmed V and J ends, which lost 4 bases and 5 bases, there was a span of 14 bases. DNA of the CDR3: TGTGCCAGCAGCTCTGGCACAGGGAAAACTGAAGCTTTCTTT. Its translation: CASSSGTGKTEAFF.

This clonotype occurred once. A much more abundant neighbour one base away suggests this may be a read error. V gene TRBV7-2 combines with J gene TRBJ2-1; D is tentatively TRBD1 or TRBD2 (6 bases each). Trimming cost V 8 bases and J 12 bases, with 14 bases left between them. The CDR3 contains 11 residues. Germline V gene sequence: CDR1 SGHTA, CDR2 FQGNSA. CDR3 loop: CASRGTRVQFF. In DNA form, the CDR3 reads TGTGCCAGCCGGGGGACACGTGTGCAGTTCTTC.

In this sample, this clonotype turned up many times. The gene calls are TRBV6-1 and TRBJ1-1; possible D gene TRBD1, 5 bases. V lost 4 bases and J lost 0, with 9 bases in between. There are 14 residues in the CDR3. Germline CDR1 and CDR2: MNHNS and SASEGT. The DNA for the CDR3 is TGTGCCAGCAGTGGGACACCTATGAACACTGAAGCTTTCTTT. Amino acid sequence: CASSGTPMNTEAFF.

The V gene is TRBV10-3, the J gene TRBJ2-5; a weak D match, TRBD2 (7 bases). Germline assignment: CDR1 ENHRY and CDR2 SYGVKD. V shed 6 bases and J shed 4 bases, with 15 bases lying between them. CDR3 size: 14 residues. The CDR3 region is CAIRGGGFGETQYF. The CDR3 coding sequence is TGTGCCATCAGAGGGGGGGGATTCGGAGAGACCCAGTACTTC.

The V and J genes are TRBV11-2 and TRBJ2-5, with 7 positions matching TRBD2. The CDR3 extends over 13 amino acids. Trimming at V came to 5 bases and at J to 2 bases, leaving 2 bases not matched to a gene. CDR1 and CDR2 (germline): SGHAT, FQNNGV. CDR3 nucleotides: TGTGCCAGCAGCCTAGCGGAACAAGAGACCCAGTACTTC. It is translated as CASSLAEQETQYF.

The CDR3 DNA sequence: TGTGCCAGCAGCCCCCAGGGCGGGTCGGACGATGAGACCCAGTACTTC. It encodes CASSPQGGSDDETQYF. The gene calls are TRBV4-2 and TRBJ2-5; D is perhaps TRBD1 or TRBD2 (5 bases each). The CDR3 spans 16 residues. CDR1 and CDR2 (germline): LGHNA, YNFKEQ. V was cut by 4 bases and J by 5 bases, with 20 bases left in between.

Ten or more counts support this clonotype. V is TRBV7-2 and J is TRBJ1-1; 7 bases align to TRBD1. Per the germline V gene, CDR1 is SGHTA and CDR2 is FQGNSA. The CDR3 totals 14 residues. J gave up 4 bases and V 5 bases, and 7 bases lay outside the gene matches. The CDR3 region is CASSARQGGTEAFF. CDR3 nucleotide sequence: TGTGCCAGCAGCGCCAGACAGGGCGGCACTGAAGCTTTCTTT.

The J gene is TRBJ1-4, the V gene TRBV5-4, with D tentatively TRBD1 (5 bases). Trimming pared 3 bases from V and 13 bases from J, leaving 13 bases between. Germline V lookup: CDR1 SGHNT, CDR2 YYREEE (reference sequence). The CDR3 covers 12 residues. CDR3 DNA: TGTGCCAGCAGCTCATTCGAGGGGCTACTGTTTTTT. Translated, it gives CASSSFEGLLFF.

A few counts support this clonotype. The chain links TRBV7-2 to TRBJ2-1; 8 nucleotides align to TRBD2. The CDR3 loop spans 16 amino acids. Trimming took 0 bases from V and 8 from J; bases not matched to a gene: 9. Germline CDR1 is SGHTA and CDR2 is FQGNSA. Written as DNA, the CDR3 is TGTGCCAGCAGCTTAGCTTTTCCGGGGGGGCGGGATGAGCAGTTCTTC. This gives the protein CASSLAFPGGRDEQFF. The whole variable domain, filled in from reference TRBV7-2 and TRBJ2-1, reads GAGVSQSPSNKVTEKGKDVELRCDPISGHTALYWYRQSLGQGLEFLIYFQGNSAPDKSGLPSDRFSAERTGGSVSTLTIQRTQQEDSAVYLCASSLAFPGGRDEQFFGPGTRLTVL.

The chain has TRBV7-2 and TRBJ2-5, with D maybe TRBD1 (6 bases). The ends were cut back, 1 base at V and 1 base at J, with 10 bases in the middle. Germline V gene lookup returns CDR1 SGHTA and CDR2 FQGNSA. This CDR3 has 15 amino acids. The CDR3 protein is CASSLGGHPQETQYF. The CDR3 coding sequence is TGTGCCAGCAGCTTAGGGGGACACCCCCAAGAGACCCAGTACTTC.

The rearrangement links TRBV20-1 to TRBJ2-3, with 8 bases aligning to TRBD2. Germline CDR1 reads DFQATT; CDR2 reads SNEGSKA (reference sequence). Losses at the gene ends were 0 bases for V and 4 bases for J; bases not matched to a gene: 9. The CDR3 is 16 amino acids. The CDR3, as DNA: TGCAGTGCTAGAGATGGGGGGGGACTAGGGGCAGATACGCAGTATTTT. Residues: CSARDGGGLGADTQYF.

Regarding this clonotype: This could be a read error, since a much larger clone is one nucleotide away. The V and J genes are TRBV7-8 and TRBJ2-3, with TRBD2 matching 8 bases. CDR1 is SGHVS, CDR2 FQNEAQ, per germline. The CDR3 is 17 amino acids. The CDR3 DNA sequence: TGTGCCAGCAGCTACCCCGGGGGCGGGGGGTCCACAGATACGCAGTGTTTT. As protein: CASSYPGGGGSTDTQCF.

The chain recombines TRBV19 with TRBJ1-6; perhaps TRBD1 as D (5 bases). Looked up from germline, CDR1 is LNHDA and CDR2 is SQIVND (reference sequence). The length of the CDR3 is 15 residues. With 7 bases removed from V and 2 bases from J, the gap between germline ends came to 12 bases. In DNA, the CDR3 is TGTGCCAGTACCGGGGGTCTCCCCTATAATTCACCCCTCCACTTT. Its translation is CASTGGLPYNSPLHF. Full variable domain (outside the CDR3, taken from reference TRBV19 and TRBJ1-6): DGGITQSPKYLFRKEGQNVTLSCEQNLNHDAMYWYRQDPGQGLRLIYYSQIVNDFQKGDIAEGYSVSREKKESFPLTVTSAQKNPTAFYLCASTGGLPYNSPLHFGNGTRLTVT.

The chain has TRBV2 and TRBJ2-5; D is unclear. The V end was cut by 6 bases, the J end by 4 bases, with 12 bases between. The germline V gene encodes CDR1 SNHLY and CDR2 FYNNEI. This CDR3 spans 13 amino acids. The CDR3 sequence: CASRRDLGETQYF. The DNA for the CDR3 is TGTGCCAGCAGACGAGACCTTGGAGAGACCCAGTACTTC. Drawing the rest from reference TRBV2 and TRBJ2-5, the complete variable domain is EPEVTQTPSHQVTQMGQEVILRCVPISNHLYFYWYRQILGQKVEFLVSFYNNEISEKSEIFDDQFSVERPDGSNFTLKIRSTKLEDSAMYFCASRRDLGETQYFGPGTRLLVL.

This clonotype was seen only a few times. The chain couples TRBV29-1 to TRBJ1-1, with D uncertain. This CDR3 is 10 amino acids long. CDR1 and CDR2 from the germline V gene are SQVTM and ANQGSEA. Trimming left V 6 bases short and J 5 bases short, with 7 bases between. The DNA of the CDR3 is TGCAGCGTAGAGGTTACTGAAGCTTTCTTT. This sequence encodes CSVEVTEAFF.

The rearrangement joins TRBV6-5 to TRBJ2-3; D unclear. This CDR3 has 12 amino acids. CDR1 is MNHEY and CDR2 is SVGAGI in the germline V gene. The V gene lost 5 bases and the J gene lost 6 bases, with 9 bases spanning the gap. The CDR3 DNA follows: TGTGCCAGCAGTCGCGCCGGGGATACGCAGTATTTT. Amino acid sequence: CASSRAGDTQYF.

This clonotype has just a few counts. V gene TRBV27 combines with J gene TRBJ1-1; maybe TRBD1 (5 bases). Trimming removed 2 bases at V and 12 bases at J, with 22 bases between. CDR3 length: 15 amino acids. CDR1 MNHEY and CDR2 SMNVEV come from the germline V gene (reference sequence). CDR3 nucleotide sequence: TGTGCCAGCAGTTTAAGAGAACCGGGCAGGGTGGAATCTTTCTTT. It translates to CASSLREPGRVESFF.

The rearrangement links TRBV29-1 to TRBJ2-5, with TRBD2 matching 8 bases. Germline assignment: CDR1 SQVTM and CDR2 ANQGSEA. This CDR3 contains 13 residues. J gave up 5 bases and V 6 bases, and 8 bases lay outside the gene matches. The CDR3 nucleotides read TGCAGCGTCCGTGAGGGCGGGGGGGAGACCCAGTACTTC. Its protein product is CSVREGGGETQYF.

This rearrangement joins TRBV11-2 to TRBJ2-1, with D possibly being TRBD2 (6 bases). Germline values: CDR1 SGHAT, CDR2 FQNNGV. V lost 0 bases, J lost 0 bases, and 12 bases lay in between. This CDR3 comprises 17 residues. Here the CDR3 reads CASSLEGRGLSYNEQFF. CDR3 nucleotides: TGTGCCAGCAGCTTAGAGGGGCGGGGCCTCTCCTACAATGAGCAGTTCTTC.

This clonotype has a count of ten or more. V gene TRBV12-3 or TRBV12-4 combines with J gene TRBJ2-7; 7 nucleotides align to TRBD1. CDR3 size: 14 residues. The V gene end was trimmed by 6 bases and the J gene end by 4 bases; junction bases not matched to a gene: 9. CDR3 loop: CASSPSDRVYEQYF. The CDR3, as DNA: TGTGCCAGCAGCCCCAGTGACAGGGTATACGAGCAGTACTTC.

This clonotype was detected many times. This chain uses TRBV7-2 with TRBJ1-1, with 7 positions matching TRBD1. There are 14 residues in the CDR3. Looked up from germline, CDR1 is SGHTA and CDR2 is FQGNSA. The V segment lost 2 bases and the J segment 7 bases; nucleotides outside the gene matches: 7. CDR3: CASSLRSGGNEAFF. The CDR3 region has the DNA TGTGCCAGCAGCTTACGGTCAGGGGGAAATGAAGCTTTCTTT.

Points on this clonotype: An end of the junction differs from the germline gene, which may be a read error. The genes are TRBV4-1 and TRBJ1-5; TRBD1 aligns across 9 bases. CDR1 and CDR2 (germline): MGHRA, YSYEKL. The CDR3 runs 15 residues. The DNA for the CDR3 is TGTGCCAGCAGTATTGGACAGGGGTGGAATCAGCCCCAGCATTTT. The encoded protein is CASSIGQGWNQPQHF.

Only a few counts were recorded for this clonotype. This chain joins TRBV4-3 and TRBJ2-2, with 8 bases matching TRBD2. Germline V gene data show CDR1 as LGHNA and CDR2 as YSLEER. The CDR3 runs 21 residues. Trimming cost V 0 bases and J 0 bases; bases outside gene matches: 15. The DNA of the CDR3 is TGCGCCAGCAGCCAAGAAATATCGGGGCTAGCGGGCATCGCGAACACCGGGGAGCTGTTTTTT. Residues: CASSQEISGLAGIANTGELFF.

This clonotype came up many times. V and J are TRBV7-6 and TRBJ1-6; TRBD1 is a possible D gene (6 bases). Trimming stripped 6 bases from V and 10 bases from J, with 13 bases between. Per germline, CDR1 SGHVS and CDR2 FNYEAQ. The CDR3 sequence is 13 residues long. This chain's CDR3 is CASRPNRESPLHF. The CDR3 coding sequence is TGTGCCAGCAGGCCAAACAGGGAATCACCCCTCCACTTT.

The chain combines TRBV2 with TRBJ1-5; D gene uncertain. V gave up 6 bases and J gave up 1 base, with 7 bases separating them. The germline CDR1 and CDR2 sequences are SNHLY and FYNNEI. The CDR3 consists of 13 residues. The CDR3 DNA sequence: TGTGCCAGCAGGCAGGACAGCAATCAGCCCCAGCATTTT. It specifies CASRQDSNQPQHF.